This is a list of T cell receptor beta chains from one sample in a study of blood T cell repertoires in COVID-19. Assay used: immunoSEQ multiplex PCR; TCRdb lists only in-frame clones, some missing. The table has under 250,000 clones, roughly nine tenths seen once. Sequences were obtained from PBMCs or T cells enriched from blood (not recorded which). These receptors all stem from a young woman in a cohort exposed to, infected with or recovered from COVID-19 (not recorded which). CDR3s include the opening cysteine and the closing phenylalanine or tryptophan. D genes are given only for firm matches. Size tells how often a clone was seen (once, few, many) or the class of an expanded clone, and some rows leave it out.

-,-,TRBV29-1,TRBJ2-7,TGCAGCGTGTACAGGTATGGCGAGCAGTACTTC,CSVYRYGEQYF
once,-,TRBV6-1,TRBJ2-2,TGTGCCAGCAGTGCCCGGGACTCAGCCAACACCGGGGAGCTGTTTTTT,CASSARDSANTGELFF
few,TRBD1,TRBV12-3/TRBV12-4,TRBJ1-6,TGTGCCAGCAGTGGGACAGATTCACCCCTCCACTTT,CASSGTDSPLHF
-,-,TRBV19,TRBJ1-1,TGTGCCAGTAAGCCGAACCTGAGGACTGAAGCTTTCTTT,CASKPNLRTEAFF
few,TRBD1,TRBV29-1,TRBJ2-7,TGCAGCGTGCGGACGGGACAGGGGAAGAACGAGCAGTACTTC,CSVRTGQGKNEQYF
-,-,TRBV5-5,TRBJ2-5,TGTGCCAGCAGCTTCGGACAGTACCAAGAGACCCAGTACTTC,CASSFGQYQETQYF
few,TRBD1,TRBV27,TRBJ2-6,TGTGCCAGCAGCCCATCGGGACAGCTCTTCTCTGGGGCCAACGTCCTGACTTTC,CASSPSGQLFSGANVLTF
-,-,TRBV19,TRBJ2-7,TGTGCCAGTAGTCCGAGTTCCCTCTCCTACGAGCAGTACTTC,CASSPSSLSYEQYF
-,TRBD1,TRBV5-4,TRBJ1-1,TGTGCCAGCCTTCCGGACAGGGTCAACACTGAAGCTTTCTTT,CASLPDRVNTEAFF
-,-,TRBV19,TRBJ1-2,TGTGCCAGTAGTATAGAACAATCAACGGGTGGCTACACCTTC,CASSIEQSTGGYTF
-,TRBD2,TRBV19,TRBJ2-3,TGTGCCAGTAGCAAAGCGGGAGAAGGGACAGATACGCAGTATTTT,CASSKAGEGTDTQYF
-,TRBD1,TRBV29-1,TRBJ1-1,TGCAGCGTCGGACAGGGGGGGACTGAAGCTTTCTTT,CSVGQGGTEAFF
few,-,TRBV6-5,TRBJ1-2,TGTGCCAGCAGTACTGACAAGGCTTACTATGGCTACACCTTC,CASSTDKAYYGYTF
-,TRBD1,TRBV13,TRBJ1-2,TGTGCCAGCAGCTTATCGTTACAGGGGGCCGACGGCTACACCTTC,CASSLSLQGADGYTF
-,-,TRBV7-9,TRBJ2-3,TGTGCCAGCAGCTTACGGGAACTCACAGATACGCAGTATTTT,CASSLRELTDTQYF
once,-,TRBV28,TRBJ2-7,TGTGCCAGCAGTTATACAGGGAGCCACGAGCAGTACTTC,CASSYTGSHEQYF
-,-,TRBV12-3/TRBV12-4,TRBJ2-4,TGTGCCAGCAGTTTAAGTCTAACTAACATTCAGTACTTC,CASSLSLTNIQYF
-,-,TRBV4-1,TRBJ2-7,TGCGCCAGCAGCCAAGAAATAACGGCCAGCTCGGGAGAGCAGTACTTC,CASSQEITASSGEQYF
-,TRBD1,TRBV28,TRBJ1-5,TGTGCCAGCAATGATGGACAGGGCTTTAGCAATCAGCCCCAGCATTTT,CASNDGQGFSNQPQHF
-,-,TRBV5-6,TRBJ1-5,TGTGCCAGCAGAGATAGCCTAGGGGGTCTTAATCAGCCCCAGCATTTT,CASRDSLGGLNQPQHF
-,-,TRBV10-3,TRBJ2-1,TGTGCCATCAGTGGGACTAACAGGGGCTCCTACAATGAGCAGTTCTTC,CAISGTNRGSYNEQFF
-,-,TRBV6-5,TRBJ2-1,TGTGCCAGCAGTTCCGCGGAGGCGGGTAAGGATGAGCAGTTCTTC,CASSSAEAGKDEQFF
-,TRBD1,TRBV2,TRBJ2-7,TGTGCCACGTCAAGGGACAGGGGAGGAAACGAGCAGTACTTC,CATSRDRGGNEQYF
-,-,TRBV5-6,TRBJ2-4,TGTGCCAGCAGCTTAGAGGGTATCGAAAACATTCAGTACTTC,CASSLEGIENIQYF
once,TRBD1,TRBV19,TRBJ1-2,TGTGCCAGTAGTCCCGGGACAGGGGAAGGCTACACCTTC,CASSPGTGEGYTF
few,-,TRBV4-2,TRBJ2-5,TGTGCCAGCAGCCAAGGTCCCCCCCCCTGGGGGCCCCAAGAGACCCAGTACTTC,CASSQGPPPWGPQETQYF
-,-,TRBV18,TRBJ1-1,TGTGCCAGCTCACCACTTCAAGGGGGAGGGGACACTGAAGCTTTCTTT,CASSPLQGGGDTEAFF
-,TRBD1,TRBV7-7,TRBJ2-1,TGTGCTAGCAGCCAAACAGGGGGCGCGTTGACTGAGCAGTTCTTC,CASSQTGGALTEQFF
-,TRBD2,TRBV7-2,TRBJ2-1,TGTGCCAGCAGGGTGGGGCTAGCGGTTAATGAGCAGTTCTTC,CASRVGLAVNEQFF
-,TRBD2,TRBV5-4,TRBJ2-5,TGTGCCAGCAGCTCTGCGGGACTAGAAGAGACCCAGTACTTC,CASSSAGLEETQYF
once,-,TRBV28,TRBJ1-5,TGTGCCAGCACCGGGGGGGGACTGGGGCAGCCCCAGCATTTT,CASTGGGLGQPQHF
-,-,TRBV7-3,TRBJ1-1,TGTGCCAGCAGCCCCCCCGGGAGCAATAGGGGGAACACTGAAGCTTTCTTT,CASSPPGSNRGNTEAFF
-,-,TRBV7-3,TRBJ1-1,TGTGCCAGCGCCTCCCAGGGATCTGAAGCTTTCTTT,CASASQGSEAFF
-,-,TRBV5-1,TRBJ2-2,TGCGCCAGCAGCTTGGCCAGGGGTGCCGACACCGGGGAGCTGTTTTTT,CASSLARGADTGELFF
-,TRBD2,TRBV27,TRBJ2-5,TGTGCCAGCAGTCCCGGGCGGGGGGGTCAGACCCAGTACTTC,CASSPGRGGQTQYF
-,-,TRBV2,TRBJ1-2,TGTGCCGTAACGGGTTTTGGCTACACCTTC,CAVTGFGYTF
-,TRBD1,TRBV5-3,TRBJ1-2,TGTGCCAGAAGCATGGGGCCTCGACAGGGGCCTTACTATGGCTACACCTTC,CARSMGPRQGPYYGYTF